What follows describes a single TCR beta chain. What it binds is not known. Other DNA sequences within the sample encode an identical CDR3. Unexposed donor CD4+ T cells date from about 2011-2018, before the COVID-19 pandemic. Naive and memory CD4+ T cells came from enriched cryopreserved PBMCs. This CDR3 spans 15 amino acids. In germline, CDR1 is SGHTA, CDR2 FQGNSA. V lost 1 base and J lost 2; bases outside the gene matches: 2. These data are taken from a study of CD4 T cells in relation to SARS-CoV-2 and coronaviruses. Study in general: The HLA restriction of the shared crossreactive spike epitopes was mapped. Study-wide findings and caveats: In roughly 65% of donors, memory CD4+ clonotypes crossrecognized SARS-CoV-2 and at least one common cold coronavirus spike. Compared with monoreactive clones, crossreactive clones showed significantly weaker SARS-CoV-2 expansion.

Clones were sequenced by immunoSEQ multiplex PCR, and TCRdb holds only the in-frame ones, with some missing. The sample consists of 55,000 to 70,000 clones, just over 90% of them appearing once. The specimen sequenced was naive CD4+ T cells from PBMCs. The subset is: naive CD4+ T cells isolated by negative enrichment. The rearrangement joins TRBV7-2 to TRBJ2-5; TRBD2 agrees at 9 bases. This TCR was recovered from a human donor in good health. The CDR3 loop is CASSLDLAGQETQYF. The CDR3 region has the DNA TGTGCCAGCAGCTTAGATCTAGCGGGGCAAGAGACCCAGTACTTC.